A few counts support the clone carrying this TCR beta chain. Its cognate antigen is unknown. These data are taken from a study of early T cells in non-severe SARS-CoV-2 infection. Study-level information: Chains stayed unpaired after sequencing of bulk RNA from unsorted whole blood. Study-level findings and limits: Comparison of clonotypes with VDJdb favored anti-spike CD8 responses while missing private and CD4 specificities.

Unique molecular identifiers were added to individual cDNA molecules. TCRdb recomputed calls from the 5' RACE reads with MiXCR, one row per CDR3 protein. The sample consists of 98,000 or so distinct CDR3 sequences, about 10% of them appearing once. CDR3 length: 16 residues. Trimming cost V 4 bases and J 3 bases; bases outside gene matches: 10. Germline-derived CDR1 and CDR2 are SEHNR and FQNEAQ (reference sequence). Sequenced sample: whole blood. This chain connects TRBV7-9 to TRBJ1-1, with TRBD1 matching 8 bases. The clonotype comes from an adult who was a healthcare worker with PCR-confirmed SARS-CoV-2 infection or an uninfected control (not recorded which). CDR3 DNA: TGTGCCAGCAGCTACGCCCCACAGGGGGTGGACACTGAAGCTTTCTTT. Amino acids: CASSYAPQGVDTEAFF. Filled out from reference TRBV7-9 and TRBJ1-1, the complete variable domain reads DTGVSQNPRHKITKRGQNVTFRCDPISEHNRLYWYRQTLGQGPEFLTYFQNEAQLEKSRLLSDRFSAERPKGSFSTLEIQRTEQGDSAMYLCASSYAPQGVDTEAFFGQGTRLTVV.